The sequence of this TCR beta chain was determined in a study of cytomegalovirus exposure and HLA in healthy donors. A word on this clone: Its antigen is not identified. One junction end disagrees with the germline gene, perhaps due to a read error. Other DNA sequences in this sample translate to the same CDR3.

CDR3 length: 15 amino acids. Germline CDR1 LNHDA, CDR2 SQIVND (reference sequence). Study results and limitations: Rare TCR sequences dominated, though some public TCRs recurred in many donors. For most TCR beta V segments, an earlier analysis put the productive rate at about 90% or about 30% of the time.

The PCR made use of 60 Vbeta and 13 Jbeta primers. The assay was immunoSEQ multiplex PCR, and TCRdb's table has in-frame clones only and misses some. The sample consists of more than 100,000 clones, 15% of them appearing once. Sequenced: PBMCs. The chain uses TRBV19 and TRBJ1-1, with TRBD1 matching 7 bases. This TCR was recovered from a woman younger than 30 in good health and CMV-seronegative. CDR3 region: CASSKRTGLNTEAFF. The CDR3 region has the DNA TGTGCCAGTAGTAAACGGACAGGACTGAACACCGAAGCTTTCTTT.